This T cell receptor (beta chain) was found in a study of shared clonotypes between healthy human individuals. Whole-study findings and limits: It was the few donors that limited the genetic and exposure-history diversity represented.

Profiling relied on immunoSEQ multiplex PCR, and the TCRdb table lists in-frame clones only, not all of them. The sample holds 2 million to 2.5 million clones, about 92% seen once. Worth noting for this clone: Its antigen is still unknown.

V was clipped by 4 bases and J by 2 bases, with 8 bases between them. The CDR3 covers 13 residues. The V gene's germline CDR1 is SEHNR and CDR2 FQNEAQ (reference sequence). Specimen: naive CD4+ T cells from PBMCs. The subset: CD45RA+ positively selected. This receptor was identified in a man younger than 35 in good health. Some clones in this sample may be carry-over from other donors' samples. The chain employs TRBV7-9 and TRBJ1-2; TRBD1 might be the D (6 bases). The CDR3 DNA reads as TGTGCCAGCAGCTCGGGACAAAACTATGGCTACACCTTC. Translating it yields CASSSGQNYGYTF. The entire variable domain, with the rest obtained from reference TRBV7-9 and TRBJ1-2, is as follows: DTGVSQNPRHKITKRGQNVTFRCDPISEHNRLYWYRQTLGQGPEFLTYFQNEAQLEKSRLLSDRFSAERPKGSFSTLEIQRTEQGDSAMYLCASSSGQNYGYTFGSGTRLTVV.